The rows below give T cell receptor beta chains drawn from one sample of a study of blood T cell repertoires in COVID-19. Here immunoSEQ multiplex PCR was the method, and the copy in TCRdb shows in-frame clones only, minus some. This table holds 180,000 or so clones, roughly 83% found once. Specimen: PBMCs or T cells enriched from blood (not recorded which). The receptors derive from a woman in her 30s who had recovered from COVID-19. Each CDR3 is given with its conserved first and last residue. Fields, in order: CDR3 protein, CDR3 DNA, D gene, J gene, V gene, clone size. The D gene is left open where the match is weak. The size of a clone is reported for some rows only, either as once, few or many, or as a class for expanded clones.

CDR3 protein: CASSVTGFLSEKLFF
CDR3 DNA: TGTGCCAGCAGTGTGACAGGGTTCTTGAGTGAAAAACTGTTTTTT
D gene: TRBD1
J gene: TRBJ1-4
V gene: TRBV27
clone size: .

CDR3 protein: CASSSQVAETQYF
CDR3 DNA: TGTGCCAGCAGCTCCCAGGTTGCGGAGACCCAGTACTTC
D gene: .
J gene: TRBJ2-5
V gene: TRBV2
clone size: .

CDR3 protein: CASSRDRGSYGYTF
CDR3 DNA: TGTGCCAGCAGCCGGGACAGAGGATCCTATGGCTACACCTTC
D gene: TRBD1
J gene: TRBJ1-2
V gene: TRBV7-2
clone size: few

CDR3 protein: CASSYSVGSEDNEQFF
CDR3 DNA: TGTGCCAGCAGTTACTCGGTCGGGAGCGAGGACAATGAGCAGTTCTTC
D gene: .
J gene: TRBJ2-1
V gene: TRBV6-5
clone size: .

CDR3 protein: CATSDFVGGNEQFF
CDR3 DNA: TGTGCCACCAGTGATTTTGTCGGAGGTAATGAGCAGTTCTTC
D gene: .
J gene: TRBJ2-1
V gene: TRBV24-1
clone size: .

CDR3 protein: CASSLPGTFPGYTF
CDR3 DNA: TGTGCCAGCAGCTTACCGGGAACCTTCCCGGGTTACACCTTC
D gene: .
J gene: TRBJ1-2
V gene: TRBV2
clone size: .

CDR3 protein: CASSRTGSYNEQFF
CDR3 DNA: TGTGCCAGTAGTAGGACAGGCTCCTACAATGAGCAGTTCTTC
D gene: TRBD1
J gene: TRBJ2-1
V gene: TRBV19
clone size: .

CDR3 protein: CASSTGLAGSTDTQYF
CDR3 DNA: TGTGCCAGCAGCACTGGACTAGCGGGAAGCACAGATACGCAGTATTTT
D gene: TRBD2
J gene: TRBJ2-3
V gene: TRBV7-9
clone size: .

CDR3 protein: CASSENAFGVRNEQFF
CDR3 DNA: TGTGCCAGCAGCGAGAACGCCTTCGGGGTAAGAAATGAGCAGTTCTTC
D gene: .
J gene: TRBJ2-1
V gene: TRBV5-6
clone size: .

CDR3 protein: CATSDLPGQGLNEQFF
CDR3 DNA: TGTGCCACCAGTGATCTCCCGGGACAGGGTTTAAATGAGCAGTTCTTC
D gene: TRBD1
J gene: TRBJ2-1
V gene: TRBV24-1
clone size: .

CDR3 protein: CASSRDSQETQYF
CDR3 DNA: TGTGCCAGCAGCCGGGACAGCCAAGAGACCCAGTACTTC
D gene: TRBD1
J gene: TRBJ2-5
V gene: TRBV11-2
clone size: .

CDR3 protein: CAWSERWAGGIGSNQPQHF
CDR3 DNA: TGTGCCTGGAGTGAACGTTGGGCAGGGGGCATAGGTAGCAATCAGCCCCAGCATTTT
D gene: TRBD1
J gene: TRBJ1-5
V gene: TRBV30
clone size: .

CDR3 protein: CASSRGGGNEQYF
CDR3 DNA: TGTGCCAGCAGCCGGGGCGGGGGTAACGAGCAGTACTTC
D gene: TRBD2
J gene: TRBJ2-7
V gene: TRBV11-2
clone size: once

CDR3 protein: CASRGDRENYEQYF
CDR3 DNA: TGTGCCAGCAGGGGGGACAGGGAAAACTACGAGCAGTACTTC
D gene: TRBD1
J gene: TRBJ2-7
V gene: TRBV6-5
clone size: .

CDR3 protein: CASSTRTSGTETQYF
CDR3 DNA: TGTGCCAGCAGCACACGGACTAGCGGGACTGAGACCCAGTACTTC
D gene: .
J gene: TRBJ2-5
V gene: TRBV21-1
clone size: .

CDR3 protein: CASSSPGSETANYGYTF
CDR3 DNA: TGTGCCAGCAGCTCTCCCGGTTCCGAGACAGCGAACTATGGCTACACCTTC
D gene: .
J gene: TRBJ1-2
V gene: TRBV13
clone size: .

CDR3 protein: CAIRPGQINSPLHF
CDR3 DNA: TGTGCCATCAGACCGGGACAGATTAATTCACCCCTCCACTTT
D gene: TRBD1
J gene: TRBJ1-6
V gene: TRBV10-3
clone size: few

CDR3 protein: CASSLVAGRLTYNEQFF
CDR3 DNA: TGTGCCAGCAGCTTAGTGGCGGGACGACTAACCTACAATGAGCAGTTCTTC
D gene: .
J gene: TRBJ2-1
V gene: TRBV11-2
clone size: .

CDR3 protein: CASSLGQGVDTEAFF
CDR3 DNA: TGTGCCAGCAGCTTAGGGCAAGGGGTAGACACTGAAGCTTTCTTT
D gene: .
J gene: TRBJ1-1
V gene: TRBV11-3
clone size: .

CDR3 protein: CASSLARVAYEQYF
CDR3 DNA: TGTGCCAGCAGTTTAGCCAGGGTGGCCTACGAGCAGTACTTC
D gene: .
J gene: TRBJ2-7
V gene: TRBV28
clone size: .

CDR3 protein: CASSLVGNRVYQPQHF
CDR3 DNA: TGTGCCAGCAGCTTAGTTGGGAACAGGGTCTATCAGCCCCAGCATTTT
D gene: .
J gene: TRBJ1-5
V gene: TRBV11-2
clone size: .

CDR3 protein: CASSLSLGLAGVLSYEQYF
CDR3 DNA: TGTGCCAGCAGTTTATCCCTCGGACTAGCGGGAGTCCTTTCCTACGAGCAGTACTTC
D gene: TRBD2
J gene: TRBJ2-7
V gene: TRBV28
clone size: .

CDR3 protein: CATSSQDSNEQFF
CDR3 DNA: TGTGCCACCAGCAGTCAGGACAGCAATGAGCAGTTCTTC
D gene: .
J gene: TRBJ2-1
V gene: TRBV15
clone size: .

CDR3 protein: CASSLGTAGEQYF
CDR3 DNA: TGTGCCAGCAGCTTAGGGACAGCTGGCGAGCAGTACTTC
D gene: TRBD1
J gene: TRBJ2-7
V gene: TRBV5-5
clone size: .

CDR3 protein: CASSLIQETQYF
CDR3 DNA: TGTGCCAGCAGCCTAATCCAAGAGACCCAGTACTTC
D gene: .
J gene: TRBJ2-5
V gene: TRBV5-6
clone size: .

CDR3 protein: CASSLASGTQYF
CDR3 DNA: TGTGCCAGCAGCTTGGCCTCGGGGACCCAGTACTTC
D gene: .
J gene: TRBJ2-5
V gene: TRBV5-8
clone size: .

CDR3 protein: CASSIGLDRVRQPQHF
CDR3 DNA: TGTGCCAGTAGTATCGGGTTAGACAGGGTCAGACAGCCCCAGCATTTT
D gene: TRBD1
J gene: TRBJ1-5
V gene: TRBV19
clone size: .

CDR3 protein: CASSEEVAGGGYTF
CDR3 DNA: TGTGCCAGCAGTGAAGAGGTCGCGGGAGGGGGCTACACCTTC
D gene: .
J gene: TRBJ1-2
V gene: TRBV2
clone size: few

CDR3 protein: CAISATGTSNQPQHF
CDR3 DNA: TGTGCCATCAGTGCGACAGGGACGAGCAATCAGCCCCAGCATTTT
D gene: TRBD1
J gene: TRBJ1-5
V gene: TRBV10-3
clone size: .

CDR3 protein: CASSLRGLGYGYTF
CDR3 DNA: TGTGCCAGCAGTTTAAGGGGATTGGGGTATGGCTACACCTTC
D gene: .
J gene: TRBJ1-2
V gene: TRBV27
clone size: .

CDR3 protein: CATSRRGGDTGELFF
CDR3 DNA: TGTGCCACCAGCAGAAGGGGAGGGGACACCGGGGAGCTGTTTTTT
D gene: TRBD2
J gene: TRBJ2-2
V gene: TRBV15
clone size: .

CDR3 protein: CASSFRGVNEQFF
CDR3 DNA: TGTGCCAGTAGTTTCAGGGGTGTGAATGAGCAGTTCTTC
D gene: .
J gene: TRBJ2-1
V gene: TRBV19
clone size: .

CDR3 protein: CASSAAGGPGHEQYF
CDR3 DNA: TGTGCCAGTAGTGCAGCGGGAGGGCCCGGGCACGAGCAGTACTTC
D gene: TRBD2
J gene: TRBJ2-7
V gene: TRBV19
clone size: .

CDR3 protein: CATRGQGPYGYTF
CDR3 DNA: TGTGCCACCCGAGGACAGGGACCCTATGGCTACACCTTC
D gene: TRBD1
J gene: TRBJ1-2
V gene: TRBV24-1
clone size: .

CDR3 protein: CASSSGTAYNSPLHF
CDR3 DNA: TGTGCCAGCAGTTCCGGGACAGCCTATAATTCACCCCTCCACTTT
D gene: TRBD1
J gene: TRBJ1-6
V gene: TRBV6-5
clone size: .

CDR3 protein: CASRDGTEETQYF
CDR3 DNA: TGTGCCAGCAGGGATGGGACAGAAGAGACCCAGTACTTC
D gene: TRBD1
J gene: TRBJ2-5
V gene: TRBV7-9
clone size: .

CDR3 protein: CASSQVALAPPLVAGHTDTQYF
CDR3 DNA: TGTGCCAGCAGCCAAGTGGCTTTGGCCCCCCCGTTGGTGGCGGGCCACACAGATACGCAGTATTTT
D gene: .
J gene: TRBJ2-3
V gene: TRBV4-2
clone size: .

CDR3 protein: CASSRSQGATTYNEQFF
CDR3 DNA: TGTGCCAGCAGCCGGTCCCAGGGTGCTACAACCTACAATGAGCAGTTCTTC
D gene: .
J gene: TRBJ2-1
V gene: TRBV7-8
clone size: .

CDR3 protein: CASSLVNSGYTF
CDR3 DNA: TGTGCCAGCAGCTTAGTCAATTCCGGCTACACCTTC
D gene: .
J gene: TRBJ1-2
V gene: TRBV7-2
clone size: .

CDR3 protein: CASSQFSEVYESSYEQYF
CDR3 DNA: TGCGCCAGCAGCCAATTCTCGGAGGTATACGAAAGCTCCTACGAGCAGTACTTC
D gene: .
J gene: TRBJ2-7
V gene: TRBV4-1
clone size: once

CDR3 protein: CASSPFRKSDSVYYGYTF
CDR3 DNA: TGTGCCAGCAGCCCCTTTAGAAAAAGTGACAGCGTTTACTATGGCTACACCTTC
D gene: .
J gene: TRBJ1-2
V gene: TRBV11-2
clone size: .

CDR3 protein: CASSGTVPSGNTEAFF
CDR3 DNA: TGTGCCAGCTCAGGCACAGTACCTTCTGGCAACACTGAAGCTTTCTTT
D gene: .
J gene: TRBJ1-1
V gene: TRBV18
clone size: once

CDR3 protein: CASNRVDTEAFF
CDR3 DNA: TGTGCCAGCAACCGAGTAGACACTGAAGCTTTCTTT
D gene: .
J gene: TRBJ1-1
V gene: TRBV2
clone size: .

CDR3 protein: CASSQVAGFNQPQHF
CDR3 DNA: TGTGCCAGCAGCCAAGTTGCAGGGTTCAATCAGCCCCAGCATTTT
D gene: .
J gene: TRBJ1-5
V gene: TRBV3-1/TRBV3-2
clone size: .

CDR3 protein: CASSSEGRGSGYTF
CDR3 DNA: TGTGCCAGCAGCTCAGAAGGCAGGGGAAGTGGCTACACCTTC
D gene: .
J gene: TRBJ1-2
V gene: TRBV7-2
clone size: .

CDR3 protein: CASSVRGGSGRNEQYF
CDR3 DNA: TGTGCCAGCAGCGTAAGGGGCGGGAGCGGGCGGAACGAGCAGTACTTC
D gene: TRBD2
J gene: TRBJ2-7
V gene: TRBV9
clone size: .

CDR3 protein: CASSLFPAGVDYEQYF
CDR3 DNA: TGTGCCAGCAGTTTATTTCCAGCGGGAGTAGATTACGAGCAGTACTTC
D gene: TRBD2
J gene: TRBJ2-7
V gene: TRBV27
clone size: .

CDR3 protein: CASSLVVGFSQETQYF
CDR3 DNA: TGTGCCAGCAGCTTAGTAGTCGGGTTCAGCCAAGAGACCCAGTACTTC
D gene: .
J gene: TRBJ2-5
V gene: TRBV11-2
clone size: .

CDR3 protein: CASSSPLVGAVEQYF
CDR3 DNA: TGTGCCAGCAGTTCACCCCTAGTAGGGGCGGTGGAGCAGTACTTC
D gene: .
J gene: TRBJ2-7
V gene: TRBV28
clone size: .

CDR3 protein: CASSLGAVSGYTF
CDR3 DNA: TGTGCCAGCAGCTTAGGGGCAGTCAGTGGCTACACCTTC
D gene: .
J gene: TRBJ1-2
V gene: TRBV7-9
clone size: once

CDR3 protein: CATSDGGLVYNEQFF
CDR3 DNA: TGTGCCACCAGTGACGGGGGACTAGTCTACAATGAGCAGTTCTTC
D gene: TRBD2
J gene: TRBJ2-1
V gene: TRBV24-1
clone size: .

CDR3 protein: CSVEGEDSGNLSYEQYF
CDR3 DNA: TGCAGCGTTGAAGGGGAGGATAGCGGGAATCTCTCCTACGAGCAGTACTTC
D gene: TRBD2
J gene: TRBJ2-7
V gene: TRBV29-1
clone size: once

CDR3 protein: CASSSAGGSTDTQYF
CDR3 DNA: TGCGCCAGCAGCTCCGCCGGGGGGAGCACAGATACGCAGTATTTT
D gene: TRBD2
J gene: TRBJ2-3
V gene: TRBV5-1
clone size: .

CDR3 protein: CASSRQGGHQPQHF
CDR3 DNA: TGTGCCAGCAGCCGACAGGGTGGGCATCAGCCCCAGCATTTT
D gene: TRBD1
J gene: TRBJ1-5
V gene: TRBV7-9
clone size: .